In this sample, the clone carrying this T cell receptor beta chain turned up once. Germline V lookup: CDR1 SGHVS, CDR2 FQNEAQ. The CDR3 has 13 amino acids. The trim removed 10 bases at V and 5 bases at J, leaving 5 bases unmatched. The PCR used 60 Vbeta and 13 Jbeta primers. Generated by immunoSEQ multiplex PCR, the TCRdb table keeps only in-frame clones and is missing some. The repertoire holds about 250,000 clones, around 65% seen once, with roughly 2.4% in the top ten. These data are taken from a study of cytomegalovirus exposure and HLA in healthy donors. Study details: Early released data comprised around 80 million unique TCRs from HLA-typed donors.

The sequencing sample was made of PBMCs. This sequence was found in a female donor in good health and CMV-seronegative. The V and J genes are TRBV7-8 and TRBJ2-3; 11 nucleotides match TRBD2. DNA for the CDR3: TGTGCCATCTTAGCGGGAGGGTTAGATACGCAGTATTTT. It specifies CAILAGGLDTQYF.